The 13 T cell receptor beta chains in this list originate from one sample, sequenced in a study of blood T cell repertoires in COVID-19. Using immunoSEQ multiplex PCR, the repertoire was profiled, and TCRdb retains in-frame clones only, with some absent. The sample holds under 110,000 clones, around 87% seen once. The sequenced sample was peripheral blood. All receptors derive from a woman aged 25-40 years with acute or convalescent COVID-19.

A single count supports this clone. The chain has TRBV28 and TRBJ1-3; tentative D call: TRBD1 (6 bases). Germline V gives CDR1 MDHEN, CDR2 SYDVKM. The CDR3 sequence is 15 residues long. V lost 5 bases to trimming and J lost 4 bases, with 15 bases between them. CDR3 residues: CASSPRWGRGNTIYF. CDR3 sequence (DNA): TGTGCCAGCAGTCCGAGATGGGGGCGAGGAAACACCATATATTTT.

This clone occurred a few times. The chain combines TRBV3-1 (or the pseudogene TRBV3-2) with TRBJ2-1, with D perhaps TRBD1 (6 bases). Looked up from germline, CDR1 is LGHDT and CDR2 is YNNKEL (reference sequence). Deletions cut 1 base from V and 8 bases from J, with 12 bases between. The CDR3 loop spans 14 amino acids. The CDR3 loop is CASSQVSRGDEQFF. DNA for the CDR3: TGTGCCAGCAGCCAAGTGTCCAGGGGAGATGAGCAGTTCTTC.

The genes are TRBV7-8 and TRBJ2-7; 11 bases are a match to TRBD1. From germline, CDR1 is SGHVS and CDR2 FQNEAQ. This CDR3 is 15 amino acids long. V dropped 1 base and J dropped 2; count of bases not matched to a gene: 1. The DNA of the CDR3 is TGTGCCAGCAGCTTAGAGGGACAGGGGGCCTACGAGCAGTACTTC. Translated, it gives CASSLEGQGAYEQYF.

The V and J genes are TRBV28 and TRBJ1-6; the match to TRBD1 covers 9 bases. The CDR3 totals 16 residues. Germline V CDR1 and CDR2: MDHEN, SYDVKM. The trim removed 6 bases at V and 8 bases at J, leaving 11 bases unmatched. The CDR3 sequence is CASRPTGTGYDSPLHF. The CDR3 nucleotides read TGTGCCAGCAGACCCACCGGGACAGGGTACGATTCACCCCTCCACTTT.

V usage is TRBV18 and J usage is TRBJ2-7; weak D call: TRBD1 (5 bases). Germline V gives CDR1 KGHSH, CDR2 LQKENI. The CDR3 length is 13 residues. Between the trimmed V and J ends, which lost 3 bases and 9 bases, there was a span of 15 bases. CDR3 DNA sequence: TGTGCCAGCTCACCGACAGAAAGGACCCCGCAGTACTTC. Amino acids: CASSPTERTPQYF. Full variable domain (rest looked up from reference TRBV18 and TRBJ2-7): NAGVMQNPRHLVRRRGQEARLRCSPMKGHSHVYWYRQLPEEGLKFMVYLQKENIIDESGMPKERFSAEFPKEGPSILRIQQVVRGDSAAYFCASSPTERTPQYFGPGTRLTVT.

V is TRBV10-3 and J is TRBJ1-5; maybe TRBD1 (5 bases). Trimming cost V 6 bases and J 7 bases, with 10 bases left between them. In germline, CDR1 is ENHRY, CDR2 SYGVKD. This CDR3 is built from 12 residues. The CDR3 nucleotides are TGTGCCATCAGCCCCCCAGGGCAGCCCCAGCATTTT. Protein product: CAISPPGQPQHF.

The chain uses TRBV18 and TRBJ1-1; D ambiguous. The CDR3 runs 13 residues. The V gene's germline CDR1 is KGHSH and CDR2 LQKENI. Trimming removed 6 bases from V and 1 base from J, with 9 bases in between. Here the CDR3 reads CASSTEGNTEAFF. DNA for the CDR3: TGTGCCAGCTCGACTGAGGGGAACACTGAAGCTTTCTTT.

The genes are TRBV5-1 and TRBJ1-1, with TRBD1 matching 8 bases. CDR1 SGHRS and CDR2 YFSETQ come from the germline V gene. The CDR3 runs 14 residues. After removal of 3 bases from V and 5 bases from J, the junction contained 6 bases not matched to a gene. CDR3 protein: CASSSSRGPTEAFF. The CDR3 DNA is TGCGCCAGCAGCTCCAGCAGGGGGCCGACTGAAGCTTTCTTT.

The chain joins TRBV18 to TRBJ1-3, with 9 bases matching TRBD1. The V gene's germline CDR1 is KGHSH and CDR2 LQKENI. The CDR3 covers 16 residues. Trimming at V came to 3 bases and at J to 1 base, leaving 4 bases not matched to a gene. CDR3 sequence (DNA): TGTGCCAGCTCACCCGGACAGGGGAGATCTGGAAACACCATATATTTT. Its protein product is CASSPGQGRSGNTIYF.

The chain has TRBV10-2 and TRBJ1-5; TRBD1 aligns across 8 bases. Per the germline V gene, CDR1 is WSHSY and CDR2 is SAAADI. This CDR3 is 14 amino acids long. V lost 6 bases and J lost 4; bases outside the gene matches: 5. CDR3 DNA: TGCGCCAGCAGGGCTACAGGGGGAAATCAGCCCCAGCATTTT. Translating it yields CASRATGGNQPQHF.

This chain joins TRBV4-1 and TRBJ2-7, with TRBD2 identical over 13 bases. Trimming took 2 bases from V and 6 from J; bases not matched to a gene: 13. Germline CDR1 and CDR2: MGHRA and YSYEKL. This CDR3 is 18 amino acids long. The CDR3 DNA sequence: TGCGCCAGCAGCCAACCGAGACTAGCGGGGGGTTCAAGGGTCGAGCAGTACTTC. Encoded protein: CASSQPRLAGGSRVEQYF.

The chain couples TRBV28 to TRBJ1-2; D unclear. The CDR3 contains 13 residues. Trimming took off 7 bases at V and 7 bases at J, with 16 bases between the two ends. Germline V gene lookup returns CDR1 MDHEN and CDR2 SYDVKM. CDR3: CASTPGPAGGYTF. The CDR3 DNA is TGTGCCAGCACCCCAGGTCCAGCCGGTGGCTACACCTTC.

This clone came up once. V usage is TRBV6-5 and J usage is TRBJ1-2; D gene unclear. Trimming shortened V by 6 bases and J by 6 bases, and 11 bases separated the two germline ends. Germline loops: CDR1 MNHEY, CDR2 SVGAGI. The CDR3 covers 12 residues. The CDR3 reads CASRPRLDGYTF. CDR3 in DNA: TGTGCCAGCAGACCCAGGCTTGATGGCTACACCTTC.